This entry describes one T cell receptor (beta chain). Original data processing: How many nucleated cells were present was estimated from reference gene primer amplification. Using immunoSEQ multiplex PCR, the repertoire was profiled, and TCRdb retains in-frame clones only, with some absent. V, J and clone size are those of that table, while D and trimming were read from the DNA. Of about 130,000 clones in the sample, approximately 80% are singletons; the top ten hold less than 15%. The sample belongs to a study of blood T cell repertoires in COVID-19. Study background: Acute and convalescent COVID-19 specimens originated in the United States, Italy and Spain. Sample material is recorded as cDNA or gDNA derived from T cells, B-cell-depleted T cells, or PBMCs.

This TCR came from a woman between 55 and 75 years old with acute or convalescent COVID-19. The specimen was peripheral blood.

Written as DNA, the CDR3 is TGTGCCAGCAGCTTGTTCGGAGCCAACCTGAACACCGGGGAGCTGTTTTTT. Its protein product is CASSLFGANLNTGELFF. The chain recombines TRBV5-6 with TRBJ2-2, with no clear D. Germline loops: CDR1 SGHDT, CDR2 YYEEEE. This CDR3 region has 17 residues. Trimming shortened V by 1 base and J by 1 base, and 14 bases separated the two germline ends.